This entry lists 5 T cell receptor beta chains sequenced from one sample in a study of cytomegalovirus exposure and HLA in healthy donors. With 60 Vbeta and 13 Jbeta primers, the PCR was carried out. Sequencing was performed with immunoSEQ multiplex PCR; in TCRdb, only in-frame clones are kept and a portion is missing. The sample includes some 120,000 clones, about four fifths of them seen just once. Sequenced: PBMCs. The receptor source for this set is a woman in her late teens or twenties in good health and CMV-seronegative.

This clone has more than one count but fewer than ten. The V call is TRBV5-6, the J call TRBJ1-1; D is unclear. Trimming took 2 bases from V and 4 from J, leaving 12 bases between them. The CDR3 extends over 14 amino acids. Germline-derived CDR1 and CDR2 are SGHDT and YYEEEE. In DNA form, the CDR3 reads TGTGCCAGCAGCTTTGTGCCTACGGGCACTGAAGCTTTCTTT. It translates to CASSFVPTGTEAFF.

The V gene is TRBV6-5, the J gene TRBJ1-1; D perhaps matches TRBD1 (5 bases). Looked up from germline, CDR1 is MNHEY and CDR2 is SVGAGI. The CDR3 runs to 12 residues. The ends were cut back, 7 bases at V and 6 bases at J, with 12 bases in the middle. CDR3 sequence (DNA): TGTGCCAGCATCTCGGGAGGGGCTGAAGCTTTCTTT. As protein: CASISGGAEAFF.

The chain has TRBV18 and TRBJ1-1; 12 bases fit TRBD1. This CDR3 has 16 residues. Germline CDR1 KGHSH, CDR2 LQKENI. V was pared by 5 bases and J by 1 base, with 5 bases of the junction left unmatched. The CDR3 DNA reads as TGTGCCAGCTCAAGCGGGACAGGGGGCGGGAACACTGAAGCTTTCTTT. Translating gives CASSSGTGGGNTEAFF.

This chain links TRBV30 with TRBJ1-1, with unresolved D. Germline assignment: CDR1 GTSNPN and CDR2 SVGIG (reference sequence). Trimming took 4 bases from V and 5 from J, leaving 8 bases between them. This CDR3 is 11 amino acids long. In DNA form, the CDR3 reads TGTGCCTGGACCGACATGACTGAAGCTTTCTTT. Its translation: CAWTDMTEAFF.

The chain is built from TRBV28 and TRBJ2-7, with D tentatively TRBD2 (5 bases). The germline gives CDR1 MDHEN, CDR2 SYDVKM. Trimming shortened V by 3 bases and J by 0 bases, and 12 bases separated the two germline ends. CDR3 length: 15 residues. The CDR3 DNA reads TGTGCCAGCAGTTTTCGGGGTCCACTCTCCTACGAGCAGTACTTC. Its translation: CASSFRGPLSYEQYF. Using reference TRBV28 and TRBJ2-7 for the parts outside the CDR3, the full variable domain is DVKVTQSSRYLVKRTGEKVFLECVQDMDHENMFWYRQDPGLGLRLIYFSYDVKMKEKGDIPEGYSVSREKKERFSLILESASTNQTSMYLCASSFRGPLSYEQYFGPGTRLTVT.